Listed below are T cell receptor beta chains from one sample, sequenced in a study of T cell responses to AZD1222 COVID-19 vaccine. This table comes from immunoSEQ multiplex PCR, and its TCRdb copy is limited to in-frame clones, with some not included. The data contain around 180,000 clones, approximately 90% of them singletons. This specimen consisted of peripheral blood, obtained on day 0 of AZD1222 vaccination. These receptors were obtained from an adult in good health. Each CDR3 is given with its conserved first and last residue. Fields, in order: J gene, D gene, clone size, V gene, CDR3 protein, CDR3 DNA. D genes are given only for firm matches. Expanded clones are given a class, and other clones once, few, many or no size at all.

J gene: TRBJ1-5; D gene: -; clone size: once; V gene: TRBV12-3/TRBV12-4; CDR3 protein: CASSLMSQPQHF; CDR3 DNA: TGTGCCAGCAGTTTGATGAGTCAGCCCCAGCATTTT
J gene: TRBJ1-1; D gene: -; clone size: -; V gene: TRBV5-1; CDR3 protein: CASSLEGRGTEAFF; CDR3 DNA: TGCGCCAGCAGCTTGGAGGGGAGAGGGACTGAAGCTTTCTTT
J gene: TRBJ2-3; D gene: TRBD2; clone size: once; V gene: TRBV11-3; CDR3 protein: CASSLNQMPSGQQYF; CDR3 DNA: TGTGCCAGCAGCTTAAACCAGATGCCTAGCGGGCAGCAGTATTTT
J gene: TRBJ1-5; D gene: TRBD1; clone size: -; V gene: TRBV2; CDR3 protein: CASSPGTGGRQPQHF; CDR3 DNA: TGTGCCAGCAGTCCCGGGACAGGGGGCCGCCAGCCCCAGCATTTT
J gene: TRBJ2-5; D gene: TRBD2; clone size: -; V gene: TRBV30; CDR3 protein: CAWSAPYSGGALETQYF; CDR3 DNA: TGTGCCTGGAGTGCCCCCTATAGCGGGGGGGCCCTGGAGACCCAGTACTTC
J gene: TRBJ2-1; D gene: -; clone size: -; V gene: TRBV19; CDR3 protein: CASSIGSKYNEQFF; CDR3 DNA: TGTGCCAGTAGTATAGGGTCCAAGTACAATGAGCAGTTCTTC
J gene: TRBJ2-5; D gene: -; clone size: -; V gene: TRBV19; CDR3 protein: CASSIRPQGRETQYF; CDR3 DNA: TGTGCCAGTAGTATACGGCCCCAGGGGCGAGAGACCCAGTACTTC
J gene: TRBJ1-4; D gene: -; clone size: -; V gene: TRBV28; CDR3 protein: CASKGGGLNEKLFF; CDR3 DNA: TGTGCCAGCAAGGGGGGCGGACTTAATGAAAAACTGTTTTTT
J gene: TRBJ2-6; D gene: -; clone size: once; V gene: TRBV28; CDR3 protein: CASSSGGHRPLDSGANVLTF; CDR3 DNA: TGTGCCAGCAGTTCAGGAGGGCATCGCCCCTTAGACTCTGGGGCCAACGTCCTGACTTTC
J gene: TRBJ1-5; D gene: TRBD1; clone size: -; V gene: TRBV6-6; CDR3 protein: CASSREYRGSNQPQHF; CDR3 DNA: TGTGCCAGCAGTCGAGAATACAGGGGCAGCAATCAGCCCCAGCATTTT
J gene: TRBJ1-1; D gene: -; clone size: -; V gene: TRBV4-3; CDR3 protein: CASSQDGARMNTEAFF; CDR3 DNA: TGCGCCAGCAGCCAAGATGGGGCACGAATGAACACTGAAGCTTTCTTT
J gene: TRBJ1-2; D gene: -; clone size: -; V gene: TRBV6-2/TRBV6-3; CDR3 protein: CASSPSDYGYTF; CDR3 DNA: TGTGCCAGCAGCCCCAGCGACTATGGCTACACCTTC
J gene: TRBJ1-4; D gene: -; clone size: -; V gene: TRBV6-1; CDR3 protein: CASSDGGANEKLFF; CDR3 DNA: TGTGCCAGCAGTGATGGTGGGGCTAATGAAAAACTGTTTTTT
J gene: TRBJ2-2; D gene: TRBD1; clone size: -; V gene: TRBV7-2; CDR3 protein: CASSRQGTNTGELFF; CDR3 DNA: TGTGCCAGCAGTCGACAGGGAACGAACACCGGGGAGCTGTTTTTT
J gene: TRBJ2-7; D gene: TRBD1; clone size: -; V gene: TRBV30; CDR3 protein: CAWNRDRGSEQYF; CDR3 DNA: TGTGCCTGGAACCGGGACAGGGGGTCCGAGCAGTACTTC
J gene: TRBJ1-2; D gene: TRBD1; clone size: -; V gene: TRBV3-1/TRBV3-2; CDR3 protein: CASSQSSVQGASGYTF; CDR3 DNA: TGTGCCAGCAGCCAAAGTTCAGTACAGGGGGCGTCTGGCTACACCTTC
J gene: TRBJ2-7; D gene: -; clone size: few; V gene: TRBV3-1/TRBV3-2; CDR3 protein: CASSRLTSSSYEQYF; CDR3 DNA: TGTGCCAGCAGCCGCCTCACGAGTAGCTCCTACGAGCAGTACTTC
J gene: TRBJ1-6; D gene: -; clone size: once; V gene: TRBV5-1; CDR3 protein: CASSLSGTTNSPLHF; CDR3 DNA: TGCGCCAGCAGCTTGTCCGGGACAACGAATTCACCCCTCCACTTT
J gene: TRBJ1-2; D gene: TRBD1; clone size: -; V gene: TRBV19; CDR3 protein: CASRSLGTGGSRFPGYGYTF; CDR3 DNA: TGTGCCAGTAGATCGCTCGGGACAGGGGGCTCCCGGTTTCCTGGCTATGGCTACACCTTC
J gene: TRBJ1-5; D gene: -; clone size: -; V gene: TRBV29-1; CDR3 protein: CSVAGTINQPQHF; CDR3 DNA: TGCAGCGTGGCCGGGACCATCAATCAGCCCCAGCATTTT
J gene: TRBJ1-6; D gene: -; clone size: once; V gene: TRBV27; CDR3 protein: CASSLSIGGDYNSPLHF; CDR3 DNA: TGTGCCAGCAGTTTATCGATCGGGGGCGACTATAATTCACCCCTCCACTTT
J gene: TRBJ2-7; D gene: -; clone size: -; V gene: TRBV3-1/TRBV3-2; CDR3 protein: CASRRGERSYEQYF; CDR3 DNA: TGTGCCAGCAGACGGGGCGAACGATCCTACGAGCAGTACTTC
J gene: TRBJ2-7; D gene: TRBD2; clone size: -; V gene: TRBV28; CDR3 protein: CASSTPSGTYEQYF; CDR3 DNA: TGTGCCAGCAGTACGCCTAGCGGAACCTACGAGCAGTACTTC
J gene: TRBJ1-3; D gene: -; clone size: -; V gene: TRBV11-3; CDR3 protein: CASSVGQGNTIYF; CDR3 DNA: TGTGCCAGCAGCGTTGGACAGGGAAACACCATATATTTT
J gene: TRBJ1-2; D gene: -; clone size: -; V gene: TRBV7-8; CDR3 protein: CASSLRKNYGYTF; CDR3 DNA: TGTGCCAGCAGCTTACGTAAAAACTATGGCTACACCTTC
J gene: TRBJ1-2; D gene: -; clone size: once; V gene: TRBV30; CDR3 protein: CAWSVLGGYGYTF; CDR3 DNA: TGTGCCTGGAGTGTACTTGGGGGCTATGGCTACACCTTC
J gene: TRBJ2-1; D gene: TRBD2; clone size: -; V gene: TRBV2; CDR3 protein: CASSVTSGDYNEQFF; CDR3 DNA: TGTGCCAGCAGTGTCACTAGCGGGGATTACAATGAGCAGTTCTTC
J gene: TRBJ1-4; D gene: -; clone size: -; V gene: TRBV7-9; CDR3 protein: CASSLSGTTSEKLFF; CDR3 DNA: TGTGCCAGCAGCTTATCCGGGACAACTAGTGAAAAACTGTTTTTT
J gene: TRBJ1-6; D gene: -; clone size: -; V gene: TRBV28; CDR3 protein: CASSKNRVYNSPLHF; CDR3 DNA: TGTGCCAGCAGTAAAAACAGGGTCTATAATTCACCCCTCCACTTT
J gene: TRBJ1-5; D gene: -; clone size: -; V gene: TRBV11-2; CDR3 protein: CASSFDSNQPQHF; CDR3 DNA: TGTGCCAGCAGCTTCGACAGCAATCAGCCCCAGCATTTT
J gene: TRBJ2-1; D gene: -; clone size: -; V gene: TRBV7-2; CDR3 protein: CASSLILSGNEQFF; CDR3 DNA: TGTGCCAGCAGCTTAATCCTATCCGGCAATGAGCAGTTCTTC
J gene: TRBJ2-1; D gene: TRBD1; clone size: -; V gene: TRBV5-5; CDR3 protein: CASSFQDSGTGAYNEQFF; CDR3 DNA: TGTGCCAGCAGCTTCCAAGATTCCGGGACAGGGGCGTACAATGAGCAGTTCTTC
J gene: TRBJ1-4; D gene: -; clone size: -; V gene: TRBV19; CDR3 protein: CASSARTAGNEKLFF; CDR3 DNA: TGTGCCAGTAGTGCTCGGACAGCCGGTAATGAAAAACTGTTTTTT
J gene: TRBJ1-6; D gene: TRBD1; clone size: -; V gene: TRBV6-5; CDR3 protein: CASRPGTENSPLHF; CDR3 DNA: TGTGCCAGCAGACCCGGGACAGAGAATTCACCCCTCCACTTT
J gene: TRBJ1-3; D gene: -; clone size: few; V gene: TRBV5-1; CDR3 protein: CASSLAWTGAPGNTIYF; CDR3 DNA: TGCGCCAGCAGCTTGGCCTGGACGGGGGCGCCGGGAAACACCATATATTTT
J gene: TRBJ1-5; D gene: -; clone size: -; V gene: TRBV6-5; CDR3 protein: CASSYGDPNQPQHF; CDR3 DNA: TGTGCCAGCAGTTACGGAGATCCCAATCAGCCCCAGCATTTT
J gene: TRBJ2-2; D gene: -; clone size: few; V gene: TRBV5-4; CDR3 protein: CASSSGGSGSNTGELFF; CDR3 DNA: TGTGCCAGCAGCTCGGGTGGGTCGGGTTCGAACACCGGGGAGCTGTTTTTT
J gene: TRBJ2-7; D gene: -; clone size: -; V gene: TRBV12-3/TRBV12-4; CDR3 protein: CASRGGGYEQYF; CDR3 DNA: TGTGCCAGCAGGGGAGGGGGTTACGAGCAGTACTTC
J gene: TRBJ1-5; D gene: -; clone size: -; V gene: TRBV28; CDR3 protein: CATGGTRNQPQHF; CDR3 DNA: TGTGCCACCGGCGGGACACGCAATCAGCCCCAGCATTTT
J gene: TRBJ2-2; D gene: -; clone size: -; V gene: TRBV9; CDR3 protein: CASSPPRVNTGELFF; CDR3 DNA: TGTGCCAGCAGCCCGCCTCGGGTTAACACCGGGGAGCTGTTTTTT
J gene: TRBJ1-2; D gene: -; clone size: -; V gene: TRBV4-1; CDR3 protein: CASSQQGDGVGYTF; CDR3 DNA: TGCGCCAGCAGCCAACAAGGGGATGGGGTAGGCTACACCTTC
J gene: TRBJ2-3; D gene: -; clone size: once; V gene: TRBV27; CDR3 protein: CASTQLRSTDTQYF; CDR3 DNA: TGTGCCAGCACCCAACTTCGATCCACAGATACGCAGTATTTT
J gene: TRBJ1-5; D gene: -; clone size: -; V gene: TRBV30; CDR3 protein: CAWSPQVSGQPQHF; CDR3 DNA: TGTGCCTGGAGTCCCCAGGTTAGCGGTCAGCCCCAGCATTTT
J gene: TRBJ2-7; D gene: -; clone size: -; V gene: TRBV4-3; CDR3 protein: CASSQDSGTLYEQYF; CDR3 DNA: TGCGCCAGCAGCCAGGATTCCGGGACCCTCTACGAGCAGTACTTC
J gene: TRBJ2-1; D gene: -; clone size: -; V gene: TRBV29-1; CDR3 protein: CSVGGTGIDNEQFF; CDR3 DNA: TGCAGCGTGGGAGGGACAGGAATCGACAATGAGCAGTTCTTC
J gene: TRBJ2-3; D gene: -; clone size: -; V gene: TRBV24-1; CDR3 protein: CATGGGPSEPDTQYF; CDR3 DNA: TGTGCCACAGGAGGGGGGCCCTCCGAGCCAGATACGCAGTATTTT
J gene: TRBJ1-3; D gene: TRBD1; clone size: -; V gene: TRBV7-2; CDR3 protein: CASSMGQNSGNTIYF; CDR3 DNA: TGTGCCAGCAGCATGGGACAGAACTCTGGAAACACCATATATTTT
J gene: TRBJ2-3; D gene: -; clone size: -; V gene: TRBV12-3/TRBV12-4; CDR3 protein: CASRPASTDTQYF; CDR3 DNA: TGTGCCAGCCGGCCCGCAAGCACAGATACGCAGTATTTT
J gene: TRBJ2-1; D gene: -; clone size: -; V gene: TRBV5-8; CDR3 protein: CASSLGGGWSSYNEQFF; CDR3 DNA: TGTGCCAGCAGCCTAGGGGGGGGATGGAGCTCCTACAATGAGCAGTTCTTC
J gene: TRBJ1-5; D gene: -; clone size: -; V gene: TRBV11-2; CDR3 protein: CASSRQFYQPQHF; CDR3 DNA: TGTGCCAGCAGCCGACAGTTCTATCAGCCCCAGCATTTT
J gene: TRBJ1-6; D gene: -; clone size: few; V gene: TRBV12-1; CDR3 protein: CASDTLGSYNSPLHF; CDR3 DNA: TGTGCCAGCGACACCCTTGGCTCCTATAATTCACCCCTCCACTTT
J gene: TRBJ1-3; D gene: -; clone size: -; V gene: TRBV4-1; CDR3 protein: CASSQVEFSGNTIYF; CDR3 DNA: TGCGCCAGCAGCCAAGTTGAGTTCTCTGGAAACACCATATATTTT
J gene: TRBJ2-5; D gene: TRBD2; clone size: -; V gene: TRBV5-4; CDR3 protein: CASSLVGGLGQETQYF; CDR3 DNA: TGTGCCAGCAGCTTGGTCGGGGGACTAGGACAAGAGACCCAGTACTTC
J gene: TRBJ1-2; D gene: -; clone size: -; V gene: TRBV6-2/TRBV6-3; CDR3 protein: CASSPGLRYGYTF; CDR3 DNA: TGTGCCAGCAGTCCGGGACTGAGATATGGCTACACCTTC